This TCR beta chain derives from a study of beta chain features in type 1 diabetes. This CDR3 is built from 15 residues. This clone was seen more than once but under ten times. Its antigen is undetermined. The whole isolated RNA underwent reverse transcription, so sequencing captured expressed TCRB transcripts. Generated by immunoSEQ multiplex PCR, the TCRdb table keeps only in-frame clones and is missing some. The sample contains about half a million clones, approximately 31% of which appear only once. General observations from the study: More deletions and fewer insertions at VDJ junctions were seen in type 1 diabetes patients. Reads derived from cDNA could over-represent cells showing high TCR expression.

Specimen: naive CD4+ T cells from blood. The clonotype originates from a man aged 18 to 30 in good health. The chain links TRBV21-1 to TRBJ2-7; the table names TRBD2, a call not compared with the DNA. TRBV21-1 is listed as a pseudogene. CDR3 sequence reads: CASSKGGNRDYEQYF. The CDR3 DNA reads as TGTGCCAGCAGCAAAGGAGGGAACAGAGACTACGAGCAGTACTTC.